This TCR beta chain is from a study of T cells in Graves' hyperthyroidism and ophthalmopathy. Whole-study findings and limits: The model foresaw ophthalmopathy a median around 6 months prior to onset.

Amplified TCR beta CDR3 regions came from RNA transcripts. Using the HTBI primer set, a first-round RT-PCR was run on the TCR CDR3. TCRdb fed the multiplex PCR reads into MiXCR, producing one record per CDR3 protein. The data hold hundreds of thousands of distinct CDR3 sequences, with 15% to 20% observed a single time. Notes on this clonotype: Its specificity is unknown.

Trimming took 7 bases from V and 14 from J, leaving 26 bases between them. CDR1 is MNHNS and CDR2 is SASEGT in the germline V gene. There are 14 residues in the CDR3. PBMCs were sourced from 9 to 10 ml fresh peripheral blood. Sequencing was performed on blood. This sequence joins TRBV6-1 and TRBJ2-5; D is possibly TRBD1 (6 bases). The TCR sequence derives from a woman between 40 and 55 years old with Graves' ophthalmopathy. The CDR3 region has the DNA TGTGCCAGCATGGCGGTCGATCAGGGGCGAGTCCCATACTTC. Amino acid sequence: CASMAVDQGRVPYF.